A selection of T cell receptor beta chains follows, all from one sample in a study of blood T cell repertoires in COVID-19. Measured with immunoSEQ multiplex PCR; TCRdb has only the in-frame clones, and not every one. Of 150,000 or so clones listed, roughly 90% are singletons. Sequencing was performed on PBMCs or T cells enriched from blood (not recorded which). These receptors all come from a human donor with acute COVID-19. The donor label of this sample is uncertain. Both conserved end residues are part of each CDR3.

j_call | v_call | cdr3_aa
TRBJ1-1 | TRBV9 | CASSVELQGSTEAFF
TRBJ2-5 | TRBV11-2 | CASSLGEGLFQETQYF
TRBJ1-2 | TRBV7-8 | CASSLDGGARYGYTF
TRBJ1-2 | TRBV7-3 | CASSLRAEPNYGYTF
TRBJ2-5 | TRBV7-2 | CASSLVAGSLQETQYF
TRBJ1-4 | TRBV18 | CASSPPSRIEKLFF
TRBJ2-7 | TRBV23-1 | CASSRLFSDRAYEQYF
TRBJ2-1 | TRBV12-3/TRBV12-4 | CASSLGQIVEQFF
TRBJ1-1 | TRBV30 | CAWRERGQQNTEAFF
TRBJ1-5 | TRBV19 | CASRPGQGYQPQHF
TRBJ2-2 | TRBV29-1 | CSVGLIAGGPGELFF
TRBJ2-1 | TRBV12-5 | CASGSPPRGHNEQFF
TRBJ1-1 | TRBV7-9 | CASSSGVHRGTEAFF
TRBJ1-4 | TRBV10-3 | CAISDPGQLKGKLFF
TRBJ2-2 | TRBV24-1 | CATSRPRRTGTTGELFF
TRBJ2-5 | TRBV6-2/TRBV6-3 | CASSYPSGVEETQYF
TRBJ1-1 | TRBV5-1 | CASSLGQGQGGLSTEAFF
TRBJ1-3 | TRBV5-6 | CASSFPGVSGNTIYF
TRBJ1-6 | TRBV18 | CASSPSRGHPSSPLHF
TRBJ2-2 | TRBV28 | CASSSDRGIFTANTGELFF
TRBJ2-5 | TRBV10-3 | CAIRGTGEETQYF
TRBJ1-6 | TRBV4-3 | CASSSSVAAYNSPLHF